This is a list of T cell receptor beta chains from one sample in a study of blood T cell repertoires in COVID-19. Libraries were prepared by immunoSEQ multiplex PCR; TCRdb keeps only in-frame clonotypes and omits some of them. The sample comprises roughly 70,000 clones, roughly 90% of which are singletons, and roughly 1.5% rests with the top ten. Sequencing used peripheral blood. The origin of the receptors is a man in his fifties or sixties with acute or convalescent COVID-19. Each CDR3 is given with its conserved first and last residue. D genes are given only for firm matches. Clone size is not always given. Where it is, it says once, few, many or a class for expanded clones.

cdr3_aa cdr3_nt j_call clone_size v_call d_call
CASSSRGSYTF TGCGCCAGCAGCTCCAGAGGGAGCTACACCTTC TRBJ1-2 - TRBV5-1 -
CAISDRDESYNSPLHF TGTGCCATCAGTGACAGGGATGAATCCTATAATTCACCCCTCCACTTT TRBJ1-6 - TRBV10-3 -
CASSLARVAGISYNEQFF TGTGCCAGCAGCTTAGCGCGGGTAGCGGGAATTTCCTACAATGAGCAGTTCTTC TRBJ2-1 - TRBV7-8 TRBD2
CASSLDENSRSTGELFF TGTGCCAGCAGTTTAGATGAGAATAGCCGAAGCACCGGGGAGCTGTTTTTT TRBJ2-2 - TRBV27 -
CASSLTPDRATDTQYF TGCGCCAGCAGCCTAACCCCGGACAGGGCCACAGATACGCAGTATTTT TRBJ2-3 - TRBV5-1 TRBD1
CASSFYPGQGAAGANVLTF TGTGCCAGCAGTTTTTACCCCGGACAGGGGGCGGCCGGGGCCAACGTCCTGACTTTC TRBJ2-6 - TRBV27 TRBD1
CASSSASGGAADTQYF TGCGCCAGCAGCTCTGCTAGCGGGGGGGCCGCAGATACGCAGTATTTT TRBJ2-3 - TRBV5-1 TRBD2
CASGGAHRYEQYF TGTGCCAGCGGGGGGGCACATAGGTATGAGCAGTACTTC TRBJ2-7 - TRBV2 -
CASSRTGGDGYTF TGTGCCAGTAGTAGGACAGGGGGCGATGGCTACACCTTC TRBJ1-2 - TRBV19 TRBD1
CASSPQGGRAFF TGTGCCAGCAGCCCACAAGGGGGTAGAGCTTTCTTT TRBJ1-1 - TRBV7-2 -
CASSVAGLSGNTIYF TGTGCCAGCAGCGTGGCAGGACTCTCTGGAAACACCATATATTTT TRBJ1-3 - TRBV9 -
CASSLEGAGSPLHF TGTGCCAGCAGCTTAGAGGGGGCTGGCTCACCCCTCCACTTT TRBJ1-6 - TRBV7-9 TRBD1
CASSSIEGGRNNEQFF TGTGCCAGCAGTTCAATTGAGGGGGGGAGGAACAATGAGCAGTTCTTC TRBJ2-1 few TRBV28 -
CASSRGQSTDTQYF TGTGCCAGCAGCAGGGGACAGAGCACAGATACGCAGTATTTT TRBJ2-3 once TRBV5-4 TRBD1
CASNWGFSSNQPQHF TGTGCCAGTAATTGGGGCTTTAGTAGCAATCAGCCCCAGCATTTT TRBJ1-5 - TRBV19 -
CASSLGPQEAFF TGTGCCAGCAGCTTAGGCCCTCAGGAAGCTTTCTTT TRBJ1-1 few TRBV7-2 -
CASTTLGSAFF TGTGCCAGCACCACCCTCGGTTCGGCTTTCTTT TRBJ1-1 - TRBV3-1/TRBV3-2 -
CASSHGGAEGTQYF TGTGCCAGCAGCCACGGGGGGGCCGAGGGTACGCAGTATTTT TRBJ2-3 - TRBV5-6 TRBD2
CASSLRDTQNSPLHF TGTGCCAGCAGTTTAAGGGACACCCAAAATTCACCCCTCCACTTT TRBJ1-6 - TRBV27 -
CASSVDVAGETQYF TGTGCCAGCAGCGTAGATGTAGCGGGAGAGACCCAGTACTTC TRBJ2-5 - TRBV9 TRBD2
CASSIGRGLFF TGTGCCAGTAGTATAGGTCGGGGACTGTTTTTT TRBJ1-4 - TRBV19 -
CASGAGVLETQYF TGTGCCAGCGGAGCGGGGGTGTTGGAGACCCAGTACTTC TRBJ2-5 - TRBV6-5 TRBD2
CASSLALGQQSYEQYF TGTGCCAGCAGCTTAGCCTTGGGACAGCAATCCTACGAGCAGTACTTC TRBJ2-7 - TRBV7-9 TRBD1
CASGTSGTQETQYF TGTGCCAGCGGGACTAGCGGGACTCAAGAGACCCAGTACTTC TRBJ2-5 - TRBV28 TRBD2
CATSRDYERDDSKNYGYTF TGTGCCACCAGCAGAGATTACGAGCGCGATGATTCCAAGAACTATGGCTACACCTTC TRBJ1-2 - TRBV15 -
CASSLQRDSYEQYF TGTGCCAGCAGCCTACAGCGGGACTCCTACGAGCAGTACTTC TRBJ2-7 - TRBV7-8 TRBD2
CASRELGQYEQYF TGTGCCAGCAGGGAGCTGGGACAGTACGAGCAGTACTTC TRBJ2-7 - TRBV27 TRBD1
CASRGLAGEGEQYF TGTGCCAGCAGAGGGCTAGCGGGAGAAGGCGAGCAGTACTTC TRBJ2-7 - TRBV5-4 TRBD2
CASSARTSGPQETQYF TGTGCCAGCAGCGCCCGGACTAGCGGCCCCCAAGAGACCCAGTACTTC TRBJ2-5 - TRBV5-5 TRBD2
CASSEVGGSPIEQFF TGTGCCAGCAGTGAAGTCGGCGGTAGCCCTATAGAGCAGTTCTTC TRBJ2-1 - TRBV2 -
CASSRDRDYGYTF TGTGCCAGCAGTCGGGACAGGGACTATGGCTACACCTTC TRBJ1-2 - TRBV28 TRBD1
CASSYEGSLHF TGTGCCAGCAGTTACGAGGGTAGCCTCCACTTT TRBJ1-6 few TRBV6-6 -
CASSTRTGRDYF TGTGCCAGCAGTACTCGGACAGGGAGGGATTACTTC TRBJ2-7 - TRBV6-5 -
CAWNPPGGSYGYTF TGTGCCTGGAACCCCCCAGGGGGAAGCTATGGCTACACCTTC TRBJ1-2 - TRBV30 TRBD1
CASSIQGNEQFF TGTGCCAGCAGTATCCAGGGCAATGAGCAGTTCTTC TRBJ2-1 - TRBV6-1 -
CATGREQETQYF TGTGCCACCGGCAGGGAGCAAGAGACCCAGTACTTC TRBJ2-5 - TRBV15 -
CASSKTGSGANVLTF TGTGCCAGCAGTAAGACAGGCTCTGGGGCCAACGTCCTGACTTTC TRBJ2-6 - TRBV28 -
CASSTGTGGSYEQYF TGTGCCAGCAGTACAGGGACAGGGGGCTCCTACGAGCAGTACTTC TRBJ2-7 - TRBV28 TRBD1
CASSEQGMRNSPLHF TGTGCCAGCAGCGAGCAGGGCATGAGGAATTCACCCCTCCACTTT TRBJ1-6 - TRBV27 -
CASSQASGTVGYTF TGTGCCAGCAGCCAAGCCTCCGGGACAGTTGGCTACACCTTC TRBJ1-2 - TRBV7-2 TRBD1
CASSLQDRAPADTQYF TGTGCCAGCAGTTTGCAGGACAGGGCCCCGGCAGATACGCAGTATTTT TRBJ2-3 - TRBV27 TRBD1
CASSLRALAGYTDTGELFF TGTGCCAGCTCACTCCGCGCACTAGCGGGATATACGGACACCGGGGAGCTGTTTTTT TRBJ2-2 - TRBV18 TRBD2
CASMDRSVETQYF TGTGCCAGTATGGACAGGTCGGTGGAGACCCAGTACTTC TRBJ2-5 - TRBV19 TRBD1
CASSVAGGGETQYF TGTGCCAGCAGCGTCGCGGGGGGTGGGGAGACCCAGTACTTC TRBJ2-5 - TRBV7-7 TRBD2
CASSLDASTDSYNSPLHF TGCGCCAGCAGCTTGGACGCTTCGACAGACTCCTATAATTCACCCCTCCACTTT TRBJ1-6 - TRBV5-1 -
CASSLRGREADTQYF TGTGCCAGCAGCTTAAGAGGGAGGGAGGCAGATACGCAGTATTTT TRBJ2-3 - TRBV7-3 TRBD2
CSVEPGAYGYTF TGCAGCGTTGAACCAGGGGCGTATGGCTACACCTTC TRBJ1-2 - TRBV29-1 -
CASSYSPDSIHGEQFF TGTGCCAGCAGTTACTCGCCGGACAGCATACATGGTGAGCAGTTCTTC TRBJ2-1 - TRBV6-6 -
CASSRGQGIQETQYF TGTGCCAGCAGCCGCGGCCAGGGGATCCAAGAGACCCAGTACTTC TRBJ2-5 - TRBV7-9 -
CASSVLQGSEAFF TGTGCCAGCAGCGTCTTACAGGGCTCTGAAGCTTTCTTT TRBJ1-1 few TRBV9 -